The TCR beta chain described here comes from a study of shared clonotypes between healthy human individuals. This clone came up a few times. Trimming removed 2 bases from V and 7 bases from J, with 14 bases in between. Germline V gene sequence: CDR1 SNHLY, CDR2 FYNNEI. The CDR3 runs 15 residues. TCRdb's copy holds only in-frame clones and misses some; the assay was immunoSEQ multiplex PCR. The sample yields 950,000 to 1,100,000 clones, around 75% seen once. Sequenced material: memory CD4+ T cells sorted from blood. The subset here: CD45RA-negative fraction. The chain uses TRBV2 and TRBJ1-4; perhaps TRBD1 as D (5 bases). The TCR was taken from a man in his late teens or twenties in good health. The CDR3 loop is CASSERGRMGEKLFF. CDR3 DNA: TGTGCCAGCAGTGAAAGGGGCAGGATGGGTGAAAAACTGTTTTTT.